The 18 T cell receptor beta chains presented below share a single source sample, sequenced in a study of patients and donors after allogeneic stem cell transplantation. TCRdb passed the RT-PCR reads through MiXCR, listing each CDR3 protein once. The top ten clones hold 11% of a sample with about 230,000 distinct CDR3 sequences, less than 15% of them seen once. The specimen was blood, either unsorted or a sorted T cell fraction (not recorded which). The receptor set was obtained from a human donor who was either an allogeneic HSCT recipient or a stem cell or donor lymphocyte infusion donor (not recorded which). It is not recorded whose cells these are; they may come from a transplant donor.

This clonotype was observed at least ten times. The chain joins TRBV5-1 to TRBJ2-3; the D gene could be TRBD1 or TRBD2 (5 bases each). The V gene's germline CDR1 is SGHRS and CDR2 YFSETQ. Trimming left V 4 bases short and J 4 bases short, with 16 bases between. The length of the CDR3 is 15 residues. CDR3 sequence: CASSQGPNIADTQYF. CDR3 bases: TGCGCCAGCAGCCAGGGACCGAACATAGCAGATACGCAGTATTTT.

DNA of the CDR3: TGCGCCAGCAGCGGGACAGGGTATGCAGATACGCAGTATTTT. Translated: CASSGTGYADTQYF. The V call is TRBV5-1, the J call TRBJ2-3, with TRBD1 matching 9 bases. V trimming: 4 bases; J trimming: 4 bases; junction bases outside the gene matches: 4. CDR1 and CDR2 (germline): SGHRS, YFSETQ. The CDR3 has 14 residues. Looking up the rest from reference TRBV5-1 and TRBJ2-3 gives the full variable domain: KAGVTQTPRYLIKTRGQQVTLSCSPISGHRSVSWYQQTPGQGLQFLFEYFSETQRNKGNFPGRFSGRQFSNSRSEMNVSTLELGDSALYLCASSGTGYADTQYFGPGTRLTVL.

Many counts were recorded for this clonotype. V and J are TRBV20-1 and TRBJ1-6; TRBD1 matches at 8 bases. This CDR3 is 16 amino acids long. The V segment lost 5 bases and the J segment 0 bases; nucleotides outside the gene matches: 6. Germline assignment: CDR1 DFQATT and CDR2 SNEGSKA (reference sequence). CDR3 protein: CSAPQGVGSYNSPLHF. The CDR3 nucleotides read TGCAGTGCTCCACAGGGGGTGGGCTCCTATAATTCACCCCTCCACTTT.

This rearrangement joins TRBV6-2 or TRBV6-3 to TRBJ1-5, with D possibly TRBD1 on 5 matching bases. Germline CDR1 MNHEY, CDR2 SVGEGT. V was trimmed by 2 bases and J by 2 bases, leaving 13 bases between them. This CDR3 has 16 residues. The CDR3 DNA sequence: TGTGCCAGCAGTTACAAAGGGGTGGCAGGCAATCAGCCCCAGCATTTT. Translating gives CASSYKGVAGNQPQHF.

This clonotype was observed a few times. The DNA for the CDR3 is TGCGCCAGCAGGATCACAGGGGGCGACTCACCCCTCCACTTT. Translated, it gives CASRITGGDSPLHF. The J gene is TRBJ1-6, the V gene TRBV5-1; 9 bases match TRBD1. Germline values: CDR1 SGHRS, CDR2 YFSETQ. The CDR3 has 14 amino acids. V lost 5 bases, J lost 10 bases, and 7 bases stayed unmatched.

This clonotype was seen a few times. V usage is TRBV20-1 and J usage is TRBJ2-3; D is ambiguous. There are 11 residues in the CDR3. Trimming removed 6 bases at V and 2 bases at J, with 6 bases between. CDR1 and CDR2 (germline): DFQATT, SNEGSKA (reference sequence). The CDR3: CSAMLTDTQYF. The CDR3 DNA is TGCAGTGCAATGCTCACAGATACGCAGTATTTT.

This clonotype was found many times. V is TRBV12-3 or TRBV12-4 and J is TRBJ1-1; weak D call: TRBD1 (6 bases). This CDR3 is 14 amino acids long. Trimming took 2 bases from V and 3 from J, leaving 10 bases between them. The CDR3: CASSLLGADTEAFF. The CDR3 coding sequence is TGTGCCAGCAGTTTACTGGGGGCGGACACTGAAGCTTTCTTT.

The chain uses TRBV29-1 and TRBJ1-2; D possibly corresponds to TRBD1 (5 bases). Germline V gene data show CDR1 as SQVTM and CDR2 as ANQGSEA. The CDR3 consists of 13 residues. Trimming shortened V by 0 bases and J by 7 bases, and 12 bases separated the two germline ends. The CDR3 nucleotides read TGCAGCGTTGAAGATGGAGGGGCTCTTGGCTACACCTTC. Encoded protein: CSVEDGGALGYTF. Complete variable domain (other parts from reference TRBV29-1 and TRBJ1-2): SAVISQKPSRDICQRGTSLTIQCQVDSQVTMMFWYRQQPGQSLTLIATANQGSEATYESGFVIDKFPISRPNLTFSTLTVSNMSPEDSSIYLCSVEDGGALGYTFGSGTRLTVV.

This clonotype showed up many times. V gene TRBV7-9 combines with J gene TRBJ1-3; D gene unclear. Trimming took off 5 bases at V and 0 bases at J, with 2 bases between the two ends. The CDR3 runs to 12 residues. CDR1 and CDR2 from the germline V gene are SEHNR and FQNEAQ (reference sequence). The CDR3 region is CASSLSGNTIYF. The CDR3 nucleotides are TGTGCCAGCAGCCTCTCTGGAAACACCATATATTTT.

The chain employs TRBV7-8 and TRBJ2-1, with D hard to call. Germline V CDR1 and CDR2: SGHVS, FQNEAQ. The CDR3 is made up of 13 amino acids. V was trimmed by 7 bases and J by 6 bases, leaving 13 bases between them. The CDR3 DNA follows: TGTGCCAGCACCTCTTATGGTCCCAATGAGCAGTTCTTC. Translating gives CASTSYGPNEQFF.

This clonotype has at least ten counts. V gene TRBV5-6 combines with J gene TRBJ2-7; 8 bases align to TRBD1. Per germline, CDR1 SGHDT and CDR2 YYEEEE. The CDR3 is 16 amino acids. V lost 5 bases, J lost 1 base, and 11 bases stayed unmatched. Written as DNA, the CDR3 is TGTGCCAGCAGTCGGGACGGGGGACAGGTTTCCTACGAGCAGTACTTC. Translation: CASSRDGGQVSYEQYF.

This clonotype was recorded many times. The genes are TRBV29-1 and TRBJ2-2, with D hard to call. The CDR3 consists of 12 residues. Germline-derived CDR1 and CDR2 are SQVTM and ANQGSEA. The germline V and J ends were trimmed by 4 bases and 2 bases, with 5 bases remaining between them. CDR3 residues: CSVGHNTGELFF. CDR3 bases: TGCAGCGTTGGACATAACACCGGGGAGCTGTTTTTT.

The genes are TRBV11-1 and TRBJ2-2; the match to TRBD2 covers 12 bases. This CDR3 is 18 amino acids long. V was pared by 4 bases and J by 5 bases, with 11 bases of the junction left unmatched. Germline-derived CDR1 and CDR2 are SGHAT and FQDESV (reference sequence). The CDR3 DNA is TGTGCCAGCAGCTCGAGACTAGCGGGGGCCTCGAGTACCGGGGAGCTGTTTTTT. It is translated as CASSSRLAGASSTGELFF.

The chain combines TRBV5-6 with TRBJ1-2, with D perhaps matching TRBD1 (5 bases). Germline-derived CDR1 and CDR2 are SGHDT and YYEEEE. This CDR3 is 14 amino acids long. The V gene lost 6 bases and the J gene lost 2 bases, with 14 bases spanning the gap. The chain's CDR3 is CASTAGWGNYGYTF. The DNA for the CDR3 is TGTGCCAGCACCGCTGGTTGGGGGAACTATGGCTACACCTTC. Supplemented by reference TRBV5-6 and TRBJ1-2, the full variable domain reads DAGVTQSPTHLIKTRGQQVTLRCSPKSGHDTVSWYQQALGQGPQFIFQYYEEEERQRGNFPDRFSGHQFPNYSSELNVNALLLGDSALYLCASTAGWGNYGYTFGSGTRLTVV.

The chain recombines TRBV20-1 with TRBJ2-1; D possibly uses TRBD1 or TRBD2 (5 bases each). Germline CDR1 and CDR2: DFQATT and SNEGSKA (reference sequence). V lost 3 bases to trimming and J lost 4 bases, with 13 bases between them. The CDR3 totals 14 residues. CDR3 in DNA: TGCAGTGCTAGTTTCGGGACGAGGTACAATGAGCAGTTCTTC. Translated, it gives CSASFGTRYNEQFF.

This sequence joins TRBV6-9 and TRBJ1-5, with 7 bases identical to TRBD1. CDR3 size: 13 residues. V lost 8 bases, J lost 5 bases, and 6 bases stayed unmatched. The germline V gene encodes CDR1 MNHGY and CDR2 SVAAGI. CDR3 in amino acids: CASREGGDQPQHF. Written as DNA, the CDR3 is TGTGCCAGCCGGGAAGGGGGCGATCAGCCCCAGCATTTT.

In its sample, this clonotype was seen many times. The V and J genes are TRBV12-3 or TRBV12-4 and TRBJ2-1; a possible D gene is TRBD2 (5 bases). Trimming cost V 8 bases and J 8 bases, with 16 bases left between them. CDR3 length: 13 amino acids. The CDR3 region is CASVNSGSDEQFF. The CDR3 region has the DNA TGTGCCAGCGTAAACTCGGGATCCGATGAGCAGTTCTTC.

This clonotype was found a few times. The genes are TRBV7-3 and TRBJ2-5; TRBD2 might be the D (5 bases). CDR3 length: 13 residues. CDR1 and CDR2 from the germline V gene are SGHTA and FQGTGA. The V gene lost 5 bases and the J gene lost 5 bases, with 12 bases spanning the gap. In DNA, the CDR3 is TGTGCCAGCAGCCCGGGGAGCGTGGAGACCCAGTACTTC. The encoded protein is CASSPGSVETQYF. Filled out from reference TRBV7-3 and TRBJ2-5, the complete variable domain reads GAGVSQTPSNKVTEKGKYVELRCDPISGHTALYWYRQSLGQGPEFLIYFQGTGAADDSGLPNDRFFAVRPEGSVSTLKIQRTERGDSAVYLCASSPGSVETQYFGPGTRLLVL.